The entry below describes one T cell receptor beta chain. This record comes from a study of blood T cell repertoires in COVID-19. The data were produced by immunoSEQ multiplex PCR, yet TCRdb's version contains in-frame clones alone and is incomplete. The data contain roughly 200,000 clones, more than 75% of them singletons. The material sequenced was peripheral blood. The sequence was collected from a woman aged 45-65 years with active or convalescent COVID-19.

The CDR3 here is CASSYGTSGGQETQYF. For the CDR3, the DNA is TGTGCCAGCAGCTACGGGACTAGCGGGGGCCAAGAGACCCAGTACTTC. This chain uses TRBV5-8 with TRBJ2-5; 14 bases fit TRBD2. V trimming: 3 bases; J trimming: 1 base; junction bases outside the gene matches: 2. Per the germline V gene, CDR1 is SGHTS and CDR2 is YDEGEE. This CDR3 has 16 residues.